The present T cell receptor beta chain was sequenced within a study of CD8+ T cells in alopecia areata. The sample holds a few counts of this clone. Its antigen is still unknown. The germline V gene encodes CDR1 LGHNA and CDR2 YSLEER. The CDR3 is made up of 13 amino acids. V lost 0 bases and J lost 8, with 7 bases in between. Treatment denoted: oral pan-JAK inhibitor, 5-10 mg twice daily. Extracted RNA was reverse transcribed, and the resulting cDNA served as sequencing template. Produced via immunoSEQ multiplex PCR; TCRdb's table is partial and in-frame only. The sample includes about 110,000 clones, 56% of them seen just once. Overall study findings and caveats: Under tofacitinib, numerous expanded lesional clonotypes remained detectable in scalp and blood.

The chain employs TRBV4-3 and TRBJ2-2; no definite D call. This TCR was sampled from a human donor with alopecia areata. The starting material was CD4+ T cells sorted from blood, obtained at week 24, from a patient treated with tofacitinib. CDR3 nucleotides: TGCGCCAGCAGCCAAGATCAGTGGGGGGAGCTGTTTTTT. It yields the protein CASSQDQWGELFF.